This TCR beta chain was observed in a study of T cell responses to AZD1222 COVID-19 vaccine. This CDR3 comprises 15 residues. The junction had 4 bases not matched to a gene; V was cut back by 0 bases and J by 4 bases. Germline lookup yields CDR1 SGDLS and CDR2 YYNGEE. The table came from immunoSEQ multiplex PCR; TCRdb's copy has only in-frame clones and leaves some out. The data contain about 120,000 clones, 65% to 85% of them singletons. This sequence joins TRBV9 and TRBJ2-7; TRBD1 aligns across 10 bases. The material was peripheral blood, obtained on day 0 of AZD1222 vaccination. This sequence originates from an adult in good health. The CDR3 DNA reads TGTGCCAGCAGCGTAGGAGGGACAGGGGATTACGAGCAGTACTTC. Translation gives CASSVGGTGDYEQYF.